This T cell receptor (beta chain) stems from a study of Ad26.COV2.S vaccination and SARS-CoV-2 variants. The CDR3 contains 12 residues. The V gene's germline CDR1 is MDHEN and CDR2 SYDVKM. With 6 bases removed from V and 7 bases from J, the gap between germline ends came to 10 bases. TCRdb keeps only in-frame clones here, not all; method: immunoSEQ multiplex PCR. The data show some 190,000 clones, 70% to 90% seen once. Of note for this clone: The antigen is not known.

The study's findings and limits: The authors reported substantial breadth in spike-specific CD8+ and CD4+ T cell responses after vaccination.

The chain links TRBV28 to TRBJ1-5; tentatively, D is TRBD1 (5 bases). The input for sequencing was peripheral blood, taken after recovery from COVID-19. This clonotype was sampled from a human donor who had recovered from COVID-19. The CDR3 sequence is CASRRGGQPQHF. The CDR3 DNA reads TGTGCCAGCAGGAGGGGCGGACAGCCCCAGCATTTT.